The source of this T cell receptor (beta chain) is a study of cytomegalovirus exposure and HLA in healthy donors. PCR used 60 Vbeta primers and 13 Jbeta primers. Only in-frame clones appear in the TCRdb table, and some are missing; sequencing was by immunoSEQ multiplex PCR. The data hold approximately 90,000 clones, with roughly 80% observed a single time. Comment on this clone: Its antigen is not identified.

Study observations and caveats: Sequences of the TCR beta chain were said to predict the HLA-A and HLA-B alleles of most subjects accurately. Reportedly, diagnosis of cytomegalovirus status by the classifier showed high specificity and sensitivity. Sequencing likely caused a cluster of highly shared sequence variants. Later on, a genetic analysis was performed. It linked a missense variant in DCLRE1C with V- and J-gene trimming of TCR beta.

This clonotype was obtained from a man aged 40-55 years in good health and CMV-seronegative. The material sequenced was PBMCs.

The CDR3 nucleotides are TGTGCCAGCAGTTTTTTAGGGGCCCAAGAGACCCAGTACTTC. Translation gives CASSFLGAQETQYF. The J gene is TRBJ2-5, the V gene TRBV28; D is perhaps TRBD1 (5 bases). Germline V gives CDR1 MDHEN, CDR2 SYDVKM. Trimming pared 3 bases from V and 1 base from J, leaving 9 bases between. The CDR3 extends over 14 amino acids.